These T cell receptor beta chains were read from a single sample in a study of OX40 agonist ivuxolimab in advanced cancers. The table came from immunoSEQ multiplex PCR; TCRdb's copy has only in-frame clones and leaves some out. Among 40,000 to 45,000 clones listed, 92% were seen once. This material consisted of CD4+ or CD8+ T cells sorted from blood, taken in a trial of the OX40 agonist ivuxolimab. The receptors stem from an adult with an advanced solid tumor such as melanoma, head and neck, liver or kidney cancer. The CDR3 runs from the conserved cysteine through the conserved F or W. A D gene is named only where the DNA matches it firmly. The size field is filled for only some rows; it gives once, few, many or a size class.

j_call d_call clone_size v_call cdr3_aa cdr3_nt
TRBJ2-3 TRBD1 once TRBV5-8 CASSDWDSELTDTQYF TGTGCCAGCAGCGACTGGGACAGCGAACTAACAGATACGCAGTATTTT
TRBJ2-3 TRBD2 . TRBV4-1 CASSQGPPSGSTDTQYF TGCGCCAGCAGCCAAGGCCCTCCTAGCGGTTCTACAGATACGCAGTATTTT
TRBJ2-1 . . TRBV7-2 CASSLGPSTYNEQFF TGTGCCAGCAGCCTTGGACCGAGTACCTACAATGAGCAGTTCTTC
TRBJ2-1 . . TRBV30 CAWDYGGLNEQFF TGTGCCTGGGACTACGGGGGACTCAATGAGCAGTTCTTC
TRBJ2-5 . . TRBV19 CASSIELGGLRTQYF TGTGCCAGTAGTATAGAACTAGGGGGGCTGAGGACCCAGTACTTC
TRBJ2-2 . . TRBV30 CAWSWTASNTGELFF TGTGCCTGGAGCTGGACAGCCTCGAACACCGGGGAGCTGTTTTTT
TRBJ2-1 TRBD1 . TRBV7-3 CASSPLWGTGYHEQFF TGTGCCAGCAGCCCCCTTTGGGGGACAGGGTACCATGAGCAGTTCTTC
TRBJ2-3 TRBD2 once TRBV27 CASSPSGRADTQYF TGTGCCAGCAGCCCTAGCGGGAGGGCAGATACGCAGTATTTT
TRBJ2-7 . . TRBV28 CASSLPGTWSEQYF TGTGCCAGCAGTTTACCCGGGACGTGGAGCGAGCAGTACTTC
TRBJ2-3 . . TRBV19 CASRGSTDTQYF TGTGCCAGTAGGGGGAGCACAGATACGCAGTATTTT
TRBJ2-4 . . TRBV30 CAWGPKNIQYF TGTGCCTGGGGTCCTAAAAACATTCAGTACTTC
TRBJ2-3 . . TRBV4-3 CASSQDRVSTDTQYF TGCGCCAGCAGCCAAGATAGGGTTAGCACAGATACGCAGTATTTT
TRBJ2-7 TRBD2 . TRBV27 CASSSPFSGMRCEQYF TGTGCCAGCAGTTCCCCATTTAGCGGGATGAGGTGCGAGCAGTACTTC
TRBJ1-5 . . TRBV28 CASHTPRQGINQPQHF TGTGCCAGTCATACCCCCCGGCAGGGGATAAATCAGCCCCAGCATTTT
TRBJ2-3 . . TRBV7-2 CASSYVGRGTDTQYF TGTGCCAGCAGCTACGTGGGAAGGGGTACAGATACGCAGTATTTT
TRBJ2-7 . . TRBV7-2 CASSFPGPRSSYEQYF TGTGCCAGCAGCTTCCCGGGACCCCGGAGCTCCTACGAGCAGTACTTC
TRBJ2-3 . once TRBV7-9 CASSQMSTDTQYF TGTGCCAGCAGCCAAATGAGCACAGATACGCAGTATTTT
TRBJ2-7 . . TRBV4-1 CASSQVYRGGAYEQYF TGCGCCAGCAGCCAAGTCTACCGCGGAGGAGCCTACGAGCAGTACTTC
TRBJ1-2 TRBD1 . TRBV19 CASSKPETGAFSGYTF TGTGCCAGTAGTAAACCTGAGACAGGGGCGTTTAGCGGCTACACCTTC
TRBJ2-2 . . TRBV18 CASSNPGTGELFF TGTGCCAGCTCAAACCCGGGCACCGGGGAGCTGTTTTTT
TRBJ2-5 . . TRBV7-7 CASSLAAGHPGETQYF TGTGCTAGCAGCTTAGCTGCGGGTCACCCGGGGGAGACCCAGTACTTC
TRBJ2-6 . . TRBV27 CASSPFWAGANVLTF TGTGCCAGCAGCCCTTTCTGGGCTGGGGCCAACGTCCTGACTTTC
TRBJ2-1 TRBD2 . TRBV28 CASSLVGGPGEQFF TGTGCCAGCAGTTTAGTGGGAGGGCCAGGGGAGCAGTTCTTC
TRBJ2-7 . . TRBV14 CASSPVSGYEQYF TGTGCCAGCAGCCCAGTTTCCGGCTACGAGCAGTACTTC
TRBJ2-7 . . TRBV6-5 CASSDLSFEGYEQYF TGTGCCAGCAGTGACTTATCATTCGAAGGCTACGAGCAGTACTTC
TRBJ1-1 TRBD1 . TRBV9 CASSVYGQGDTEAFF TGTGCCAGCAGCGTTTATGGGCAGGGGGACACTGAAGCTTTCTTT
TRBJ1-6 TRBD1 . TRBV6-1 CASSEIRGTGGSPLHF TGTGCCAGCAGTGAAATCCGGGGGACAGGCGGTTCACCCCTCCACTTT
TRBJ2-3 . . TRBV28 CASSHSVPTTDTQYF TGTGCCAGCAGTCATAGCGTACCCACCACAGATACGCAGTATTTT
TRBJ2-7 . . TRBV27 CASSLSGEQYF TGTGCCAGCAGTTTATCGGGCGAGCAGTACTTC
TRBJ1-4 . . TRBV2 CASSEKGLSYEKLFF TGTGCCAGCAGTGAAAAGGGGCTCTCCTATGAAAAACTGTTTTTT
TRBJ2-1 . once TRBV10-1 CASSDRGNEQFF TGCGCCAGCAGTGACCGGGGGAATGAGCAGTTCTTC
TRBJ2-5 TRBD1 . TRBV7-9 CASSLVGEGQLETQYF TGTGCCAGCAGCTTAGTGGGCGAGGGACAGTTAGAGACCCAGTACTTC
TRBJ1-3 . . TRBV19 CAITGPGNTIYF TGTGCCATTACAGGGCCGGGGAACACCATATATTTT
TRBJ2-5 . . TRBV10-1 CASRRGPETQYF TGCGCCAGCAGGCGGGGGCCAGAGACCCAGTACTTC
TRBJ1-1 . . TRBV27 CASSLGPGRPTEAFF TGTGCCAGCAGTTTAGGTCCCGGCAGGCCCACTGAAGCTTTCTTT
TRBJ2-1 TRBD2 once TRBV27 CASSSHREGNNEQFF TGTGCCAGCAGTTCTCACCGGGAGGGAAACAATGAGCAGTTCTTC
TRBJ1-1 . . TRBV5-1 CASRLTGNEAFF TGCGCCAGCAGATTAACAGGGAATGAAGCTTTCTTT
TRBJ2-6 . . TRBV18 CASSPGAGANVLTF TGTGCCAGCTCCCCAGGGGCTGGGGCCAACGTCCTGACTTTC
TRBJ2-3 TRBD2 . TRBV11-2 CASSSTSGAADTQYF TGTGCCAGCAGCTCAACTAGCGGGGCGGCAGATACGCAGTATTTT
TRBJ2-1 . . TRBV7-9 CASSPPGLVNEQFF TGTGCCAGCAGCCCCCCAGGACTGGTCAATGAGCAGTTCTTC
TRBJ2-2 . . TRBV19 CASANTGELFF TGTGCCAGTGCGAACACCGGGGAGCTGTTTTTT
TRBJ1-1 . . TRBV4-1 CASSQEKGYTEAFF TGCGCCAGCAGCCAAGAAAAGGGATACACTGAAGCTTTCTTT
TRBJ2-3 TRBD1 . TRBV28 CASSNNDRVTTDTQYF TGTGCCAGCAGTAACAACGACAGGGTAACAACAGATACGCAGTATTTT
TRBJ2-3 . few TRBV10-1 CASSDGDSDTQYF TGCGCCAGCAGTGACGGGGATTCAGATACGCAGTATTTT
TRBJ1-1 . once TRBV5-8 CASTTDRGHTEAFF TGTGCCAGCACCACCGATCGGGGACACACTGAAGCTTTCTTT
TRBJ2-2 TRBD1 . TRBV28 CASSRGQSENTGELFF TGTGCCAGCAGTCGGGGACAGAGTGAGAACACCGGGGAGCTGTTTTTT
TRBJ1-2 . . TRBV30 CAWSDGYGYTF TGTGCCTGGAGTGATGGCTATGGCTACACCTTC
TRBJ2-1 TRBD2 few TRBV6-1 CASSVTSGSTDEQFF TGTGCCAGCAGTGTGACTAGCGGGTCCACCGATGAGCAGTTCTTC